These 31 T cell receptor beta chains share one sample of origin, sequenced in a study of beta chain features in type 1 diabetes. Study outcomes and limitations: Type 1 diabetes patients showed a moderate but significant shortening of TCRB CDR3s in all four CD4+ subsets.

Of the isolated RNA, all was reverse transcribed, and so the sequenced material was expressed TCRB transcripts. TCRdb's copy holds only in-frame clones and misses some; the assay was immunoSEQ multiplex PCR. The sample comprises 640,000 or so clones, 10% to 15% of which are singletons, and 0.02% to 0.025% rests with the top ten. Their target antigens are unknown. Sequencing was done on a sample of naive CD4+ T cells from blood. The receptors derive from a man aged 18 to 29 with type 1 diabetes.

V gene TRBV10-3 combines with J gene TRBJ1-2, with D unresolved. Trimming shortened V by 3 bases and J by 7 bases, and 12 bases separated the two germline ends. CDR1 ENHRY and CDR2 SYGVKD come from the germline V gene. This CDR3 spans 13 amino acids. CDR3 amino acids: CAISDGDGGGYTF. Written as DNA, the CDR3 is TGTGCCATCAGTGATGGGGATGGAGGTGGCTACACCTTC.

The CDR3 DNA is TGTGCCAGCAGCTTGGTCCGTGGGGGGGCCCAAGAGACCCAGTACTTC. It specifies CASSLVRGGAQETQYF. The V call is TRBV5-6, the J call TRBJ2-5; maybe TRBD2 (7 bases). This CDR3 spans 16 amino acids. Germline CDR1 reads SGHDT; CDR2 reads YYEEEE. The germline V and J ends were trimmed by 0 bases and 1 base, with 13 bases remaining between them.

V gene TRBV10-3 combines with J gene TRBJ2-5; D is possibly TRBD2 (5 bases). Germline CDR1 is ENHRY and CDR2 is SYGVKD. V shed 6 bases and J shed 1 base, with 9 bases lying between them. The CDR3 is 13 amino acids. CDR3 sequence (DNA): TGTGCCATCAGATCTAGCCTCCAAGAGACCCAGTACTTC. Translation: CAIRSSLQETQYF.

Only a few counts were recorded for this clone. Other nucleotide sequences from this sample produce the same CDR3. J is TRBJ1-5 and V is TRBV9, with D unclear. CDR3 length: 14 amino acids. CDR1 is SGDLS and CDR2 is YYNGEE in the germline V gene. V lost 0 bases and J lost 1, with 5 bases in between. The CDR3 DNA sequence: TGTGCCAGCAGCGTAGAGGACAGCAATCAGCCCCAGCATTTT. It encodes CASSVEDSNQPQHF.

This clone was recorded a few times. This chain links TRBV9 with TRBJ1-5; D remains unclear. The germline V gene has CDR1 SGDLS and CDR2 YYNGEE. The CDR3 is 15 residues long. V lost 2 bases and J lost 2, with 11 bases in between. DNA of the CDR3: TGTGCCAGCAGCGTTGGACGAGGCGGCAATCAGCCCCAGCATTTT. Protein sequence: CASSVGRGGNQPQHF.

This clone has only one observation. This chain uses TRBV5-1 with TRBJ2-7, with a possible D match to TRBD1 (5 bases). V lost 0 bases and J lost 3, with 19 bases in between. The CDR3 length is 17 residues. The germline CDR1 and CDR2 sequences are SGHRS and YFSETQ. The CDR3 DNA sequence: TGCGCCAGCAGCTTGGCCGGTCCGGCAGGGCGGTACTACGAGCAGTACTTC. Encoded protein: CASSLAGPAGRYYEQYF.

This clone was observed a handful of times. The rearrangement links TRBV29-1 to TRBJ2-1; D might be TRBD1 (6 bases). The CDR3 runs 13 residues. Trimming cost V 4 bases and J 5 bases, with 12 bases left between them. Germline CDR1 SQVTM, CDR2 ANQGSEA. CDR3 residues: CSVVGRGNNEQFF. The CDR3 DNA is TGCAGCGTTGTAGGCAGGGGCAACAATGAGCAGTTCTTC.

V is TRBV15 and J is TRBJ2-5, with D unresolved. Germline CDR1 and CDR2: LNHNV and YYDKDF (reference sequence). The CDR3 runs 16 residues. Trimming shortened V by 3 bases and J by 1 base, and 15 bases separated the two germline ends. The CDR3 is CATSRPTTALQETQYF. CDR3 nucleotides: TGTGCCACCAGCAGGCCTACTACAGCGCTCCAAGAGACCCAGTACTTC.

The rearrangement links TRBV30 to TRBJ1-1, with D unclear. The CDR3 contains 13 residues. CDR1 and CDR2 (germline): GTSNPN, SVGIG (reference sequence). V dropped 1 base and J dropped 1 base, with 7 bases sitting between them. The DNA of the CDR3 is TGTGCCTGGAGTGCGACACGGAACACTGAAGCTTTCTTT. Translating gives CAWSATRNTEAFF.

This clone was seen only a few times. This rearrangement joins TRBV7-9 to TRBJ1-6; D is unclear. The germline CDR1 and CDR2 sequences are SEHNR and FQNEAQ (reference sequence). V shed 4 bases and J shed 9 bases, with 19 bases lying between them. The CDR3 length is 16 residues. CDR3 amino acids: CASSWGPGSHGSPLHF. In DNA form, the CDR3 reads TGTGCCAGCAGCTGGGGTCCCGGGTCCCACGGTTCACCCCTCCACTTT.

The CDR3 reads CASRPGTGENEQFF. CDR3 bases: TGTGCCAGCAGACCCGGGACAGGGGAGAATGAGCAGTTCTTC. The chain combines TRBV9 with TRBJ2-1; 10 bases align to TRBD1. The J segment lost 7 bases and the V segment lost 5 bases, leaving 6 bases of the junction unmatched. The CDR3 extends over 14 amino acids. Per germline, CDR1 SGDLS and CDR2 YYNGEE.

This clone came up many times. The chain uses TRBV28 and TRBJ2-1; D tentatively reads TRBD1 or TRBD2 (5 bases each). This CDR3 comprises 16 residues. V was cut by 3 bases and J by 0 bases, with 12 bases left in between. Germline V gene sequence: CDR1 MDHEN, CDR2 SYDVKM. The CDR3 DNA is TGTGCCAGCAGTTTCCAATCGGGACCCTCCTACAATGAGCAGTTCTTC. This translates into CASSFQSGPSYNEQFF.

This clone has a handful of counts. This chain connects TRBV7-9 to TRBJ1-2; D remains unclear. The CDR3 covers 13 residues. V lost 5 bases and J 8 bases, leaving 15 bases between the germline ends. Germline-derived CDR1 and CDR2 are SEHNR and FQNEAQ (reference sequence). The CDR3 region has the DNA TGTGCCAGCAGCCCCCTTGACGGTTTGGGCTACACCTTC. Protein sequence: CASSPLDGLGYTF.

This clone was detected only a few times. The V gene is TRBV18, the J gene TRBJ1-2; D remains unclear. The ends were cut back, 6 bases at V and 3 bases at J, with 11 bases in the middle. Per the germline V gene, CDR1 is KGHSH and CDR2 is LQKENI. This CDR3 has 13 amino acids. The CDR3 loop is CASSLLTDYGYTF. As DNA, the CDR3 is TGTGCCAGCTCCTTATTGACGGACTATGGCTACACCTTC.

Only a few counts were recorded for this clone. The rearrangement uses TRBV7-6 and TRBJ2-5; D may be TRBD1 (5 bases). The CDR3 loop spans 11 amino acids. Germline V gives CDR1 SGHVS, CDR2 FNYEAQ. The V end lost 10 bases, the J end lost 7 bases, and 13 bases lay between the germline ends. The CDR3: CATATQGTQYF. The DNA of the CDR3 is TGTGCCACGGCCACCCAGGGGACCCAGTACTTC.

The chain couples TRBV27 to TRBJ2-1, with TRBD2 matching 9 bases. The CDR3 contains 14 residues. J gave up 7 bases and V 2 bases, and 3 bases lay outside the gene matches. The germline V gene encodes CDR1 MNHEY and CDR2 SMNVEV (reference sequence). CDR3 DNA: TGTGCCAGCAGTTTAGTAAGCGGGGGGAATGAGCAGTTCTTC. Translation: CASSLVSGGNEQFF.

In its sample, this clone was seen a few times. The V and J genes are TRBV14 and TRBJ2-2; 8 nucleotides agree with TRBD1. The CDR3 is made up of 16 amino acids. The V gene end was trimmed by 0 bases and the J gene end by 4 bases; junction bases not matched to a gene: 4. Germline V gives CDR1 SGHDN, CDR2 FVKESK. The CDR3 loop reads CASSQDPRGLTGELFF. The CDR3 nucleotides read TGTGCCAGCAGCCAAGATCCCAGGGGGCTCACCGGGGAGCTGTTTTTT.

The chain carries TRBV11-2 and TRBJ2-1; D uncertain. Germline values: CDR1 SGHAT, CDR2 FQNNGV. This CDR3 spans 13 amino acids. V lost 5 bases, J lost 9 bases, and 14 bases lay in between. CDR3 sequence: CASSVPPMVEQFF. CDR3 sequence (DNA): TGTGCCAGCAGCGTACCCCCGATGGTTGAGCAGTTCTTC.

This clone was seen a handful of times. The same CDR3 arises from other DNA sequences in this sample as well. The chain joins TRBV30 to TRBJ1-3; the D is unclear. V was cut by 0 bases and J by 0 bases, with 3 bases left in between. The CDR3 is 13 amino acids. Germline V CDR1 and CDR2: GTSNPN, SVGIG (reference sequence). This CDR3 reads CAWSVGSGNTIYF. The CDR3 DNA is TGTGCCTGGAGTGTCGGCTCTGGAAACACCATATATTTT.

In this sample, this clone turned up a few times. This chain links TRBV14 with TRBJ2-3, with D maybe TRBD2 (6 bases). V dropped 4 bases and J dropped 5 bases, with 10 bases sitting between them. The CDR3 covers 13 residues. CDR1 SGHDN and CDR2 FVKESK come from the germline V gene. The CDR3, as DNA: TGTGCCAGCAGCCGCGGGGCCGGAGATACGCAGTATTTT. Amino acids: CASSRGAGDTQYF.

This clone was found a few times. The V and J genes are TRBV9 and TRBJ1-2; the match to TRBD1 covers 11 bases. Germline CDR1 reads SGDLS; CDR2 reads YYNGEE. The CDR3 sequence is 16 residues long. Trimming took 4 bases from V and 7 from J; bases not matched to a gene: 12. The CDR3 DNA sequence: TGTGCCAGCAGCTCTCTCCCCCCGGACAGGGGGCTTGGCTACACCTTC. Protein product: CASSSLPPDRGLGYTF.

This clone has a handful of counts. The rearrangement joins TRBV9 to TRBJ2-1, with D perhaps TRBD2 (7 bases). Trimming took off 3 bases at V and 4 bases at J, with 14 bases between the two ends. Germline values: CDR1 SGDLS, CDR2 YYNGEE. The CDR3 loop spans 15 amino acids. The CDR3 region is CASSGWGGRYNEQFF. The DNA for the CDR3 is TGTGCCAGCAGCGGCTGGGGGGGCCGATACAATGAGCAGTTCTTC.

This clone was seen only a few times. The chain has TRBV19 and TRBJ2-7, with 9 bases fitting TRBD1. V was clipped by 6 bases and J by 2 bases; unmatched bases: 5. Germline lookup yields CDR1 LNHDA and CDR2 SQIVND (reference sequence). The CDR3 sequence is 14 residues long. For the CDR3, the DNA is TGTGCCAGTAGCCAGGGACAGGGCACCTACGAGCAGTACTTC. It translates to CASSQGQGTYEQYF.

This clone was seen a few times. This sample includes further DNA sequences coding for the same CDR3. The genes are TRBV30 and TRBJ2-5; TRBD2 aligns across 7 bases. The CDR3 consists of 12 residues. After removal of 0 bases from V and 5 bases from J, the junction contained 0 bases not matched to a gene. Germline CDR1 is GTSNPN and CDR2 is SVGIG (reference sequence). In nucleotides, the CDR3 is TGTGCCTGGAGTGTCGGGGGGGAGACCCAGTACTTC. Translated: CAWSVGGETQYF.

The table lists this clone with a count of one. The J gene is TRBJ1-1, the V gene TRBV11-2; D possibly corresponds to TRBD1 (6 bases). The CDR3 has 14 residues. Trimming left V 4 bases short and J 1 base short, with 10 bases between. The V gene's germline CDR1 is SGHAT and CDR2 FQNNGV. The CDR3 DNA follows: TGTGCCAGCAGCTCCTGGACAGAGAACACTGAAGCTTTCTTT. Translation gives CASSSWTENTEAFF.

This clone was detected a few times. This sequence joins TRBV7-7 and TRBJ2-5, with 15 bases matching TRBD2. The CDR3 is made up of 16 amino acids. Per the germline V gene, CDR1 is SSHAT and CDR2 is FNYEAQ (reference sequence). Losses at the gene ends were 5 bases for V and 5 bases for J; bases not matched to a gene: 6. The CDR3 here is CASSPEGTSGGETQYF. CDR3 nucleotides: TGTGCCAGCAGCCCCGAAGGGACTAGCGGGGGGGAGACCCAGTACTTC.

V usage is TRBV14 and J usage is TRBJ2-1; no clear D gene. V lost 4 bases to trimming and J lost 0 bases, with 16 bases between them. This CDR3 is 17 amino acids long. The V gene's germline CDR1 is SGHDN and CDR2 FVKESK. This chain's CDR3 is CASSPQPIRSSYNEQFF. CDR3 bases: TGTGCCAGCAGCCCACAACCGATAAGGAGCTCCTACAATGAGCAGTTCTTC.

This sequence joins TRBV18 and TRBJ1-1; possibly TRBD1 for D (5 bases). V was clipped by 3 bases and J by 4 bases, with 18 bases between them. The CDR3 is 16 amino acids. The germline V gene encodes CDR1 KGHSH and CDR2 LQKENI. CDR3 coding DNA: TGTGCCAGCTCACCCGGAACGGGGGGAGCGGGCACTGAAGCTTTCTTT. It encodes CASSPGTGGAGTEAFF.

The chain uses TRBV29-1 and TRBJ2-3; perhaps TRBD1 as D (5 bases). CDR3 length equals 14 residues. The germline CDR1 and CDR2 sequences are SQVTM and ANQGSEA. The V end was cut by 4 bases, the J end by 2 bases, with 13 bases between. The CDR3 loop is CSVGPRVFTDTQYF. CDR3 nucleotide sequence: TGCAGCGTTGGGCCCAGGGTCTTCACAGATACGCAGTATTTT.

J is TRBJ2-2 and V is TRBV5-8; possibly TRBD1 for D (6 bases). V gave up 6 bases and J gave up 7 bases, with 10 bases separating them. CDR3 size: 12 residues. Germline values: CDR1 SGHTS, CDR2 YDEGEE. The CDR3 nucleotides read TGTGCCAGCACCCAAGGGGGCGGGGAGCTGTTTTTT. Protein product: CASTQGGGELFF.

The chain combines TRBV5-4 with TRBJ2-1; TRBD2 matches at 14 bases. Unmatched junction bases numbered 9, after V lost 7 bases and J lost 3 bases. Germline V gives CDR1 SGHNT, CDR2 YYREEE (reference sequence). CDR3 length: 17 amino acids. The CDR3 sequence: CASGSGTSGGGYNEQFF. The CDR3 coding sequence is TGTGCCAGCGGATCCGGGACTAGCGGGGGCGGCTACAATGAGCAGTTCTTC. The entire variable domain, with the rest obtained from reference TRBV5-4 and TRBJ2-1, is as follows: ETGVTQSPTHLIKTRGQQVTLRCSSQSGHNTVSWYQQALGQGPQFIFQYYREEENGRGNFPPRFSGLQFPNYSSELNVNALELDDSALYLCASGSGTSGGGYNEQFFGPGTRLTVL.